Shown below are 30 T cell receptor beta chains from a single sample sequenced in a study of T cells after yellow fever vaccination. From the 5' RACE reads, TCRdb called clonotypes with MiXCR, one entry per CDR3 protein. The sample includes 150,000 to 200,000 distinct CDR3 sequences, roughly 8.8% seen only once; the top ten take 35% to 40%. The input for sequencing was CD8+ T cells sorted from PBMCs, taken 45 days after the yellow fever booster vaccination. The receptors come from a man between 18 and 29 years old who received the YFV17D yellow fever vaccine.

This clonotype was counted at least ten times. The chain couples TRBV5-1 to TRBJ2-2; D possibly matches TRBD1 or TRBD2 (6 bases each). V lost 2 bases and J lost 3, with 11 bases in between. Germline CDR1 is SGHRS and CDR2 is YFSETQ. The CDR3 has 15 residues. The CDR3 nucleotides read TGCGCCAGCAGCTTTACGGGGGCCCACACCGGGGAGCTGTTTTTT. Protein: CASSFTGAHTGELFF.

This clonotype has only a few counts. The chain combines TRBV3-1 with TRBJ1-4, with TRBD1 matching over 7 bases. With V trimmed by 1 base and J by 6 bases, 17 bases remained unmatched. CDR1 and CDR2 from the germline V gene are LGHDT and YNNKEL (reference sequence). This CDR3 spans 19 amino acids. The CDR3 spells CASSQGLQMVDRDYEKLFF. The CDR3 nucleotides are TGTGCCAGCAGCCAAGGTCTACAGATGGTTGACAGGGATTATGAAAAACTGTTTTTT.

This clonotype has just a few counts. The V call is TRBV20-1, the J call TRBJ2-3, with D uncertain. The CDR3 has 17 residues. CDR1 and CDR2 (germline): DFQATT, SNEGSKA (reference sequence). V was pared by 0 bases and J by 2 bases, with 18 bases between. The CDR3 protein is CSARDLADTHPTDTQYF. The CDR3 DNA is TGCAGTGCTAGAGATCTCGCCGACACCCACCCCACAGATACGCAGTATTTT.

This clonotype was recorded many times. The rearrangement links TRBV4-1 to TRBJ2-7; D ambiguous. Trimming took 0 bases from V and 3 from J, leaving 6 bases between them. Germline CDR1 reads MGHRA; CDR2 reads YSYEKL. The CDR3 sequence is 13 residues long. For the CDR3, the DNA is TGCGCCAGCAGCCAAGAGGCCAGCTACGAGCAGTACGTC. Translated, it gives CASSQEASYEQYV.

Only a few counts were recorded for this clonotype. The chain links TRBV5-5 to TRBJ2-7, with D perhaps being TRBD1 or TRBD2 (6 bases each). This CDR3 spans 17 amino acids. The germline V gene encodes CDR1 SGHKS and CDR2 YYEKEE (reference sequence). V dropped 0 bases and J dropped 2 bases, with 18 bases sitting between them. CDR3 DNA sequence: TGTGCCAGCAGCTTGGTTACGCGGGACACATTCACCTACGAGCAGTACTTC. Its translation is CASSLVTRDTFTYEQYF.

This clonotype turned up a few times. This sequence joins TRBV7-3 and TRBJ2-2; TRBD1 aligns across 10 bases. The germline gives CDR1 SGHTA, CDR2 FQGTGA. Trimming removed 2 bases from V and 8 bases from J; junction bases left unmatched: 8. CDR3 size: 16 residues. The CDR3 sequence: CASSLARQGARGELFF. The CDR3 nucleotides are TGTGCCAGCAGCTTAGCCCGACAGGGGGCTAGGGGGGAGCTGTTTTTT.

This clonotype has a handful of counts. The chain joins TRBV6-6 to TRBJ1-4; weak D call: TRBD1 (5 bases). CDR3 size: 14 residues. Trimming shortened V by 2 bases and J by 7 bases, and 11 bases separated the two germline ends. Germline values: CDR1 MNHNY, CDR2 SVGAGI (reference sequence). In DNA, the CDR3 is TGTGCCAGCAGTTACGAGGGGCGCGGTGAAAAACTGTTTTTT. The encoded protein is CASSYEGRGEKLFF.

Only a few counts were recorded for this clonotype. V usage is TRBV27 and J usage is TRBJ1-5; possibly TRBD1 for D (6 bases). Trimming left V 6 bases short and J 5 bases short, with 11 bases between. The germline CDR1 and CDR2 sequences are MNHEY and SMNVEV (reference sequence). The CDR3 consists of 13 residues. Written as DNA, the CDR3 is TGTGCCAGCAGGCAGGGGTTCCATCAGCCCCAGCATTTT. Its translation is CASRQGFHQPQHF.

This clonotype was detected ten times or more. The V gene is TRBV3-1, the J gene TRBJ2-1; D unclear. Germline CDR1 is LGHDT and CDR2 is YNNKEL (reference sequence). Trimming took 5 bases from V and 7 from J, leaving 18 bases between them. This CDR3 spans 15 amino acids. The CDR3 DNA reads TGTGCCAGCAGCACCCGGGCTCTGGGGATAAATGAGCAGTTCTTC. Residues: CASSTRALGINEQFF.

This clonotype was seen more than once but under ten times. V and J are TRBV6-4 and TRBJ2-1; TRBD1 agrees at 10 bases. The J segment lost 9 bases and the V segment lost 0 bases, leaving 8 bases of the junction unmatched. Germline-derived CDR1 and CDR2 are MRHNA and SNTAGT. The CDR3 has 16 amino acids. CDR3 in amino acids: CASSDSWTGGSGEQFF. The DNA of the CDR3 is TGTGCCAGCAGTGACTCATGGACAGGGGGTTCGGGTGAGCAGTTCTTC.

This sequence joins TRBV12-3 or TRBV12-4 and TRBJ2-3; TRBD2 aligns across 14 bases. Trimming took 6 bases from V and 5 from J; bases not matched to a gene: 7. CDR3 length equals 16 residues. The DNA for the CDR3 is TGTGCCAGCAGGCCCTGGGGACTAGCGGGAGAAGATACGCAGTATTTT. Translation gives CASRPWGLAGEDTQYF.

This clonotype was seen repeatedly, ten times or more. Relative to the germline gene, one junction end is altered; a read error may explain this. J is TRBJ1-3 and V is TRBV7-7; D gene unclear. The CDR3 loop spans 12 amino acids. In germline, CDR1 is SSHAT, CDR2 FNYEAQ (reference sequence). CDR3 sequence reads: CASSLSGNTIYF. The CDR3 nucleotides read TGTGCTAGCAGCCTGTCTGGAAACACCATATATTTT.

This clonotype was counted between two and nine times. The chain has TRBV28 and TRBJ2-1, with 8 bases lining up with TRBD2. The CDR3 has 16 residues. V trimming: 4 bases; J trimming: 0 bases; junction bases outside the gene matches: 5. Per germline, CDR1 MDHEN and CDR2 SYDVKM. CDR3 sequence: CASSSLAGSSYNEQFF. The CDR3 nucleotides are TGTGCCAGCAGTTCCCTAGCGGGCAGCTCCTACAATGAGCAGTTCTTC.

This chain joins TRBV3-1 and TRBJ2-3; weak D call: TRBD2 (7 bases). Germline V lookup: CDR1 LGHDT, CDR2 YNNKEL (reference sequence). The CDR3 extends over 17 amino acids. Trimming stripped 1 base from V and 2 bases from J, with 16 bases between. Here the CDR3 DNA reads TGTGCCAGCAGCCAAGGGGGGGGCAGTCTTTTCACAGATACGCAGTATTTT. Protein: CASSQGGGSLFTDTQYF.

This clonotype occurred many times. V is TRBV29-1 and J is TRBJ2-7; no reliable D call. The V gene lost 7 bases and the J gene lost 3 bases, with 31 bases spanning the gap. Germline CDR1 and CDR2: SQVTM and ANQGSEA. This CDR3 contains 18 residues. The CDR3 region has the DNA TGCAGCGCTCTAACTCCCCGAAGTACGGCGATATGGGTCTACGAGCAGTACTTC. Its translation: CSALTPRSTAIWVYEQYF.

The chain uses TRBV9 and TRBJ2-2; D might be TRBD2 (6 bases). Trimming removed 3 bases at V and 3 bases at J, with 27 bases between. Per the germline V gene, CDR1 is SGDLS and CDR2 is YYNGEE. The CDR3 extends over 20 amino acids. CDR3: CASSADEDLAVWRDTGELFF. The DNA of the CDR3 is TGTGCCAGCAGCGCAGATGAGGATCTAGCAGTCTGGAGGGACACCGGGGAGCTGTTTTTT.

The gene calls are TRBV7-9 and TRBJ2-1; TRBD2 matches at 12 bases. This CDR3 contains 16 residues. Germline V gene data show CDR1 as SEHNR and CDR2 as FQNEAQ (reference sequence). The V and J ends lost 5 bases and 6 bases, in that order; junction bases with no gene match: 8. The DNA for the CDR3 is TGTGCCAGCAGCCGTCTAGCGGGGGGGCCTCTCAATGAGCAGTTCTTC. Protein product: CASSRLAGGPLNEQFF.

This clonotype occurred a few times. V usage is TRBV3-1 and J usage is TRBJ2-1; 8 bases fit TRBD2. The junction had 5 bases not matched to a gene; V was cut back by 2 bases and J by 8 bases. Per germline, CDR1 LGHDT and CDR2 YNNKEL (reference sequence). The CDR3 is 14 amino acids. CDR3 protein: CASSQLAGGDEQFF. The CDR3 DNA is TGTGCCAGCAGCCAATTGGCGGGGGGCGATGAGCAGTTCTTC.

This chain joins TRBV6-2 or TRBV6-3 and TRBJ2-7; D is possibly TRBD2 (5 bases). Germline CDR1 reads MNHEY; CDR2 reads SVGEGT. This CDR3 is 14 amino acids long. V lost 2 bases, J lost 9 bases, and 17 bases lay in between. The DNA of the CDR3 is TGTGCCAGCAGTTACCCGACGGCCCGGAGGAGGCAGTACGTC. Residues: CASSYPTARRRQYV.

The table lists this clonotype with a few counts. The chain has TRBV6-5 and TRBJ1-1; D may be TRBD1 (6 bases). The length of the CDR3 is 12 residues. The germline gives CDR1 MNHEY, CDR2 SVGAGI. Trimming removed 7 bases at V and 2 bases at J, with 8 bases between. CDR3 bases: TGTGCCAGCAAGGACAGCAACACTGAAGCTTTCTTT. It encodes CASKDSNTEAFF.

This clonotype was picked up one time. The rearrangement joins TRBV9 to TRBJ1-2; D is uncertain. Germline CDR1 reads SGDLS; CDR2 reads YYNGEE. The CDR3 sequence is 12 residues long. With 3 bases removed from V and 5 bases from J, the gap between germline ends came to 8 bases. DNA of the CDR3: TGTGCCAGCAGCGGGACTCTATATGGCTACACCTTC. Translated: CASSGTLYGYTF. The whole variable domain, filled in from reference TRBV9 and TRBJ1-2, reads DSGVTQTPKHLITATGQRVTLRCSPRSGDLSVYWYQQSLDQGLQFLIQYYNGEERAKGNILERFSAQQFPDLHSELNLSSLELGDSALYFCASSGTLYGYTFGSGTRLTVV.

This clonotype was observed once. The chain is built from TRBV28 and TRBJ2-3; 9 bases match TRBD1. CDR3 length: 15 amino acids. Germline V gives CDR1 MDHEN, CDR2 SYDVKM. V lost 5 bases and J lost 2; bases outside the gene matches: 5. The CDR3 loop reads CASSGQGTFTDTQYF. CDR3 nucleotide sequence: TGTGCCAGCAGTGGACAGGGGACTTTCACAGATACGCAGTATTTT.

CDR3 loop: CSPRKTDDREWDIQYF. DNA of the CDR3: TGCAGTCCCAGAAAAACCGACGACAGGGAATGGGACATTCAGTACTTC. The chain carries TRBV20-1 and TRBJ2-4; 7 bases agree with TRBD1. The J segment lost 8 bases and the V segment lost 8 bases, leaving 21 bases of the junction unmatched. The length of the CDR3 is 16 residues. Germline lookup yields CDR1 DFQATT and CDR2 SNEGSKA (reference sequence).

The J gene is TRBJ2-1, the V gene TRBV7-3, with 9 bases identical to TRBD1. Germline V gives CDR1 SGHTA, CDR2 FQGTGA. There are 15 residues in the CDR3. V lost 5 bases, J lost 4 bases, and 6 bases stayed unmatched. CDR3 residues: CASSTRDREYNEQFF. CDR3 nucleotide sequence: TGTGCCAGCAGCACCCGGGACAGGGAGTACAATGAGCAGTTCTTC.

There are a few counts of this clonotype. This chain connects TRBV7-2 to TRBJ2-3, with 10 bases aligning to TRBD1. V lost 1 base to trimming and J lost 3 bases; unmatched junction nucleotides: 10. This CDR3 region has 18 residues. Germline CDR1 is SGHTA and CDR2 is FQGNSA. CDR3 sequence reads: CASSLVVPGQGLTDTQYF. CDR3 in DNA: TGTGCCAGCAGCTTAGTAGTGCCGGGACAGGGGTTGACAGATACGCAGTATTTT.

This clonotype was detected only a few times. The CDR3, as DNA: TGTGCCAGCAGTTTGAGGGGAGGCAATCAGCCCCAGCATTTT. Translation gives CASSLRGGNQPQHF. V usage is TRBV12-3 or TRBV12-4 and J usage is TRBJ1-5; D might be TRBD1 (5 bases). The CDR3 extends over 14 amino acids. Trimming pared 3 bases from V and 2 bases from J, leaving 8 bases between.

This clonotype was recorded a few times. The chain couples TRBV7-9 to TRBJ1-2; 9 nucleotides line up with TRBD1. The germline V gene encodes CDR1 SEHNR and CDR2 FQNEAQ (reference sequence). The CDR3 loop spans 15 amino acids. With V trimmed by 6 bases and J by 5 bases, 10 bases remained unmatched. The CDR3 bases are TGTGCCAGCAGTTTAACCGGGACAGGGACATATGGCTACACCTTC. It yields the protein CASSLTGTGTYGYTF.

This clonotype was found many times. This chain joins TRBV24-1 and TRBJ2-1; D gene unclear. Germline CDR1 KGHDR, CDR2 SFDVKD. This CDR3 region has 14 residues. Trimming removed 4 bases from V and 4 bases from J, with 10 bases in between. CDR3 protein: CATSDQTSYNEQFF. As DNA, the CDR3 is TGTGCCACCAGTGACCAGACTTCATACAATGAGCAGTTCTTC.

The rearrangement links TRBV7-9 to TRBJ2-3, with 12 nucleotides matching TRBD2. Germline V gene data show CDR1 as SEHNR and CDR2 as FQNEAQ (reference sequence). With V trimmed by 5 bases and J by 0 bases, 9 bases remained unmatched. The CDR3 spans 18 residues. In DNA form, the CDR3 reads TGTGCCAGCAGCCCCGGACTAGCGGGATTTACTAGCACAGATACGCAGTATTTT. This encodes CASSPGLAGFTSTDTQYF. Full variable domain (remainder filled in from reference TRBV7-9 and TRBJ2-3): DTGVSQNPRHKITKRGQNVTFRCDPISEHNRLYWYRQTLGQGPEFLTYFQNEAQLEKSRLLSDRFSAERPKGSFSTLEIQRTEQGDSAMYLCASSPGLAGFTSTDTQYFGPGTRLTVL.

For this clonotype: Germline and junction disagree at one end, which may indicate a read error. The rearrangement uses TRBV7-9 and TRBJ1-2; D not certain. There are 12 residues in the CDR3. The germline V gene has CDR1 SEHNR and CDR2 FQNEAQ (reference sequence). The CDR3 sequence: CASSLGNDGYTF. The CDR3 nucleotides read TGTGCCAGCAGCTTAGGTAACGATGGCTACACCTTC.